This TCR beta chain was captured in a study of spatial heterogeneity in lung cancer. Study summary: Consistently, beta-chain sequences turned up in larger numbers than alpha-chain sequences did. Within raw reads, each unique TCR and UMI combination appeared on average more than ten times.

This clonotype has at least ten counts. Time point meaning: sample taken at primary tumor resection. Whole RNA, isolated from tumor, nontumor lung or frozen PBMC, was sequenced without prior sorting. Trimming removed 4 bases from V and 6 bases from J; junction bases left unmatched: 3. The CDR3 has 15 residues. Germline V CDR1 and CDR2: LGHDT, YNNKEL (reference sequence). In the library, each TCR cDNA molecule bore its own unique molecular identifier. Each CDR3 protein gets one entry after TCRdb re-called the 5' RACE reads with MiXCR. The sample holds 60,000 to 65,000 distinct CDR3 sequences; approximately 8% are singletons and the top ten take about 14%.

The specimen was PBMCs, collected at surgery. The sequence was obtained from a female donor with early-stage non-small cell lung cancer. This sequence joins TRBV3-1 and TRBJ2-1; 13 bases agree with TRBD2. This CDR3 is CASSPRTSGSNEQFF. CDR3 DNA sequence: TGTGCCAGCAGCCCCCGGACTAGCGGGAGCAATGAGCAGTTCTTC.